The T cell receptor beta chain described here comes from a study of response to subunit inactivated influenza vaccine listed by TCRdb under 2018. As for the study more broadly: Deep quantitative profiling of the T cell receptor repertoire was used in the study to follow responses to a trivalent subunit inactivated influenza vaccine.

The time point label here, explained by the study, means: approximately 45 days after influenza vaccine administration. Library prep was done by RT-PCR. TCRdb records Illumina HiSeq 2500 as the sequencer. TCRdb cleaned the public reads at Q25 with fastp, built clones with MiXCR and kept in-frame beta chains. When rows share a CDR3 protein, they turn into one entry using the most common DNA and genes. A total of approximately 480,000 distinct CDR3 sequences appear in this sample, 10% to 11% of them only once. The top ten clonotypes cover 10% to 15% of the sample. What the study reported, not specific to this receptor: It was suggested by the authors that each seasonal influenza vaccination may recruit only a limited number of new T cells.

Sequences SNHLY (CDR1) and FYNNEI (CDR2) are obtained from the germline V gene. The cysteine opens and the phenylalanine closes a CDR3 of 16 amino acids. The only DNA kept is the CDR3, 48 bases in frame from the first base. V is shortened by 3 bases, J by 4 bases, and the region joining them spans 16 bases. Comments on this clonotype: The antigen it recognizes is unknown. Within one base of it there is no much larger clone, and no base qualities were kept.

The V gene is TRBV2 and the J gene is TRBJ2-4; perhaps TRBD1 is the D gene, with 5 bases matching. The sequencing used PBMCs from blood, collected about 6 weeks after vaccination. This sequence was found in a man in his fifties or sixties who received an inactivated influenza vaccine. Donor details come from another sample of the same person, matched by shared clones. The bases are TGTGCCAGCAGTGAGAGGTGGACAACTTCGAAAAACATTCAGTACTTC. It encodes CASSERWTTSKNIQYF.